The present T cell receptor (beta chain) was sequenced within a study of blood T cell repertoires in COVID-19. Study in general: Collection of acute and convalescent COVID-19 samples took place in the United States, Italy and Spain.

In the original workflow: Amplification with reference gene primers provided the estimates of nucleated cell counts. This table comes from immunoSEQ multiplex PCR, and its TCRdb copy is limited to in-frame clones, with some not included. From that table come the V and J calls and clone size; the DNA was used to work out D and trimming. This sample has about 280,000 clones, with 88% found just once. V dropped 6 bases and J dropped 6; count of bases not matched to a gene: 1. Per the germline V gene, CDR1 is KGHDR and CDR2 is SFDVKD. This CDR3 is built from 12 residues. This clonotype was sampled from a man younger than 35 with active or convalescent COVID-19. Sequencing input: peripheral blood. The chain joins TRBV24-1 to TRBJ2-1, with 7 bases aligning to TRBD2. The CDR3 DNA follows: TGTGCCACCAGTAGCGGGACCAATGAGCAGTTCTTC. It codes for CATSSGTNEQFF.